This TCR beta chain was identified during a study of radiotherapy plus CTLA-4 blockade in lung cancer. Study-level results: Strongest reported response predictors: early blood clone changes and post-radiation interferon-beta. Subsequent to radiotherapy plus ipilimumab, tumor-derived TCR clones underwent expansion in blood.

Details on this clone: Its antigen is unknown.

Focal radiation plus CTLA-4 blockade with ipilimumab was administered to patients who had chemo-refractory metastatic non-small-cell lung cancer. Assay: immunoSEQ multiplex PCR; the TCRdb copy retains only in-frame clones and omits some. The sample has 95,000 to 150,000 clones, around 90% seen once. Germline V gene data show CDR1 as SGHAT and CDR2 as FQDESV (reference sequence). The CDR3 loop spans 11 amino acids. The V gene lost 3 bases and the J gene lost 6 bases, with 5 bases spanning the gap. This sample comprised peripheral blood, obtained from a patient treated with radiotherapy plus ipilimumab. The rearrangement uses TRBV11-1 and TRBJ1-1; D is unresolved. The TCR originated in a human donor with non-small cell lung cancer that progressed on radiotherapy plus ipilimumab. The chain's CDR3 is CASSFLSEAFF. DNA for the CDR3: TGTGCCAGCAGCTTCCTCTCTGAAGCTTTCTTT.